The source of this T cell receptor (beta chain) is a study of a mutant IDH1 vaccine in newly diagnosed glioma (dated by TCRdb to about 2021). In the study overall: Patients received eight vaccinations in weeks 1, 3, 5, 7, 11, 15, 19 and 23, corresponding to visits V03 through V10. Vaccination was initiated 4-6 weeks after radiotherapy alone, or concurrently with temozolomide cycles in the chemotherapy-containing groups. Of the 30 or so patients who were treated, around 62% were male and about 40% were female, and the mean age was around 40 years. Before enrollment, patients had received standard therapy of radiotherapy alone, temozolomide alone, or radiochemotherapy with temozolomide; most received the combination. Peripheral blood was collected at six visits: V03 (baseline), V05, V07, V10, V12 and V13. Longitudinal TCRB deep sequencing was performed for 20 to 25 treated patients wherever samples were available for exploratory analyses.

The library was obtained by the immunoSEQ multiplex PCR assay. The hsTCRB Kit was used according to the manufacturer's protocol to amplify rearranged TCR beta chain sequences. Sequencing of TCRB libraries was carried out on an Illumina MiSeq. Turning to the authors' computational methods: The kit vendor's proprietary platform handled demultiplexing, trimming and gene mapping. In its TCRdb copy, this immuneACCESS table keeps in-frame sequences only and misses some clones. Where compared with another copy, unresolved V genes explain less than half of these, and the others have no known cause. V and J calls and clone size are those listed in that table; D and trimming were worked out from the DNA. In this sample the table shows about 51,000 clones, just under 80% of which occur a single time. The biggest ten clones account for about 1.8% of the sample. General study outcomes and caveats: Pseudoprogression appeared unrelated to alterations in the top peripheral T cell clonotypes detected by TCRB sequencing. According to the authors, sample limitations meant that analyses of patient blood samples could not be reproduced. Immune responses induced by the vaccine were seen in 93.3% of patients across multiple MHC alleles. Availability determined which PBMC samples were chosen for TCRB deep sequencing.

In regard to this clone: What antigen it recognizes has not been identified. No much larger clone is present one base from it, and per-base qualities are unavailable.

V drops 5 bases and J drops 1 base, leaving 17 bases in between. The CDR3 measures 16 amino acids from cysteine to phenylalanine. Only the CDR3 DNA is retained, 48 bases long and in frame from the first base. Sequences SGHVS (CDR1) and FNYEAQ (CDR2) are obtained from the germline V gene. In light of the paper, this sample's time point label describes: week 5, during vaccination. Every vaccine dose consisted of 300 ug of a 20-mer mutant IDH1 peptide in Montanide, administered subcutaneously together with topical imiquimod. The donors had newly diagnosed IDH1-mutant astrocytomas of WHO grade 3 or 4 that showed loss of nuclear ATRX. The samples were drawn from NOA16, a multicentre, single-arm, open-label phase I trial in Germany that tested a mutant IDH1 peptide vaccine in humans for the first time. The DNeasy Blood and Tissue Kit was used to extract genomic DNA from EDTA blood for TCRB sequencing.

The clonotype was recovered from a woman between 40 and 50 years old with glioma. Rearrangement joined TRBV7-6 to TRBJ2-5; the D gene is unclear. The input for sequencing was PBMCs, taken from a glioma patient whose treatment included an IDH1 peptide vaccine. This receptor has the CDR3 CASSPNHLGSQETQYF. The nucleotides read TGTGCCAGCAGCCCTAACCACCTTGGGTCCCAAGAGACCCAGTACTTC. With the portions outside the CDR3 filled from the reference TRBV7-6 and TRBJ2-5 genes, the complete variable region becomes GAGVSQSPRYKVTKRGQDVALRCDPISGHVSLYWYRQALGQGPEFLTYFNYEAQQDKSGLPNDRFSAERPEGSISTLTIQRTEQRDSAMYRCASSPNHLGSQETQYFGPGTRLLVL.